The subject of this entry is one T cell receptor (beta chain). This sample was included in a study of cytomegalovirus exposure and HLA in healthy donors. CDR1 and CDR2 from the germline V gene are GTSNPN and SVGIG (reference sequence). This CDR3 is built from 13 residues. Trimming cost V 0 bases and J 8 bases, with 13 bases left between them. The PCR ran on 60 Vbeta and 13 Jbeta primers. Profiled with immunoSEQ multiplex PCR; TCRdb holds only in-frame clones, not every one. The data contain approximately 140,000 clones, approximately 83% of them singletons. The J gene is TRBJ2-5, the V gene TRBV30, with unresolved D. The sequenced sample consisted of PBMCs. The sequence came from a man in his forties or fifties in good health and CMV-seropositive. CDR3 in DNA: TGTGCCTGGAGTGTAGAGTCCTATTTTACCCAGTACTTC. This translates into CAWSVESYFTQYF.